This T cell receptor beta chain was obtained from a study of OX40 agonist ivuxolimab in advanced cancers. This table comes from immunoSEQ multiplex PCR, and its TCRdb copy is limited to in-frame clones, with some not included. This sample carries about 70,000 clones, 92% of them seen once, and the ten largest clones take about 7.1%. The germline V gene encodes CDR1 SGHVS and CDR2 FNYEAQ. With V trimmed by 1 base and J by 1 base, 0 bases remained unmatched. The CDR3 length is 14 residues. The rearrangement links TRBV7-6 to TRBJ1-1; TRBD1 aligns across 7 bases. The receptor comes from an adult with an advanced solid tumor such as melanoma, head and neck, liver or kidney cancer. Sequenced material: CD4+ or CD8+ T cells sorted from blood, taken in a trial of the OX40 agonist ivuxolimab. The CDR3 bases are TGTGCCAGCAGCTTAGGACAGGGGAACACTGAAGCTTTCTTT. Its protein product is CASSLGQGNTEAFF.